A single sample gave rise to the 24 T cell receptor beta chains below, sequenced in a study of blood T cells in healthy people across ages. Primed by a sample-barcoded 5' primer and a J-beta primer mix, a second PCR proceeded for 7 to 11 cycles. TCRdb analysed the 5' RACE reads with MiXCR anew, one entry per CDR3 protein. The table has 450,000 to 650,000 distinct CDR3 sequences, more than 20% seen once. In addition, the sample was reused for a study of T cells of mothers and their children.

Sequencing was performed on blood. These TCRs come from a boy aged 5-17 years in good health.

The chain carries TRBV3-1 and TRBJ2-5; possibly TRBD1 or TRBD2 for D (5 bases each). The CDR3 is 13 amino acids. V was shortened by 4 bases and J by 7 bases, with 13 bases between the two germline ends. Germline CDR1 is LGHDT and CDR2 is YNNKEL (reference sequence). The CDR3, as DNA: TGTGCCAGCAGCCCGGGGCCGGTCGGGACCCAGTACTTC. Amino acids: CASSPGPVGTQYF.

This clonotype has only a few counts. The J gene is TRBJ2-4, the V gene TRBV5-5; TRBD1 or TRBD2 may be the D gene (6 bases each). V was shortened by 0 bases and J by 9 bases, with 19 bases between the two germline ends. This CDR3 has 16 amino acids. Germline CDR1 SGHKS, CDR2 YYEKEE (reference sequence). The CDR3 loop is CASSLEGGGSLFIQYF. The CDR3 DNA follows: TGTGCCAGCAGCTTGGAGGGGGGAGGCAGTTTATTCATTCAGTACTTC.

The chain joins TRBV11-2 to TRBJ2-7; D gene uncertain. The germline gives CDR1 SGHAT, CDR2 FQNNGV. V shed 1 base and J shed 3 bases, with 7 bases lying between them. The CDR3 runs 13 residues. The CDR3 DNA sequence: TGTGCCAGCAGCTTAGTCACCAACTACGAGCAGTACTTC. It codes for CASSLVTNYEQYF.

This clonotype has a handful of counts. The chain recombines TRBV28 with TRBJ2-5; the match to TRBD2 covers 10 bases. With 3 bases clipped from V and 1 base from J, the junction kept 8 bases outside the gene matches. CDR3 length: 17 residues. Germline values: CDR1 MDHEN, CDR2 SYDVKM. The DNA for the CDR3 is TGTGCCAGCAGTTTGGGTAGCGGGAGGACGCCCCAAGAGACCCAGTACTTC. It codes for CASSLGSGRTPQETQYF.

CDR3 sequence reads: CASSLNRVNHEQYF. DNA of the CDR3: TGTGCCAGCAGCTTAAACAGGGTTAACCACGAGCAGTACTTC. The V gene is TRBV11-2, the J gene TRBJ2-7; possible D gene TRBD1, 6 bases. The V end lost 2 bases, the J end lost 5 bases, and 13 bases lay between the germline ends. This CDR3 contains 14 residues. Germline V gives CDR1 SGHAT, CDR2 FQNNGV.

The chain couples TRBV7-9 to TRBJ1-4; D unresolved. Germline V gene lookup returns CDR1 SEHNR and CDR2 FQNEAQ (reference sequence). Trimming took 6 bases from V and 7 from J, leaving 12 bases between them. The CDR3 extends over 13 amino acids. DNA for the CDR3: TGTGCCAGCAGTCCGGATTCCAGTGAAAAACTGTTTTTT. Protein product: CASSPDSSEKLFF.

This chain links TRBV7-8 with TRBJ2-5; the D is unclear. V dropped 1 base and J dropped 5 bases, with 11 bases sitting between them. This CDR3 has 14 amino acids. CDR1 and CDR2 (germline): SGHVS, FQNEAQ. The CDR3 reads CASSLEFSRETQYF. CDR3 in DNA: TGTGCCAGCAGCTTAGAATTTAGCAGGGAGACCCAGTACTTC.

This clonotype was seen only a few times. CDR3 nucleotides: TGTGCCAGCATTTATAGCGGGAGTAGGAATGAGCAGTTCTTC. It codes for CASIYSGSRNEQFF. This rearrangement joins TRBV12-3 or TRBV12-4 to TRBJ2-1, with 9 bases identical to TRBD2. The CDR3 is 14 residues long. V gave up 7 bases and J gave up 7 bases; unmatched junction bases: 8.

This clonotype appeared a few times. The chain couples TRBV20-1 to TRBJ2-7; 7 bases are a match to TRBD2. Germline V lookup: CDR1 DFQATT, CDR2 SNEGSKA (reference sequence). The CDR3 runs 15 residues. Trimming cost V 3 bases and J 0 bases; bases outside gene matches: 8. This chain's CDR3 is CSARWLAESSYEQYF. CDR3 DNA sequence: TGCAGTGCTAGGTGGCTAGCGGAGAGCTCCTACGAGCAGTACTTC.

V usage is TRBV2 and J usage is TRBJ2-6, with TRBD2 as a possible D gene (6 bases). Per germline, CDR1 SNHLY and CDR2 FYNNEI. The CDR3 is 17 amino acids. The V gene lost 4 bases and the J gene lost 2 bases, with 15 bases spanning the gap. The CDR3 DNA is TGTGCCAGCAGTGGGACGGAGTGGGGGGCTGGGGCCAACGTCCTGACTTTC. Amino acid sequence: CASSGTEWGAGANVLTF.

This clonotype has only a few counts. This chain joins TRBV27 and TRBJ1-2; 9 bases are a match to TRBD1. The CDR3 contains 12 residues. Unmatched junction bases numbered 5, after V lost 9 bases and J lost 6 bases. CDR1 and CDR2 from the germline V gene are MNHEY and SMNVEV (reference sequence). CDR3 nucleotides: TGTGCCAGTAAGGACAGGGGCCATGGCTACACCTTC. Encoded protein: CASKDRGHGYTF.

CDR3 in DNA: TGCGCCAGCAGCTTCGGACAGGGTAATAACCCTTATGGCTACACCTTC. Translation: CASSFGQGNNPYGYTF. The chain couples TRBV5-1 to TRBJ1-2; TRBD1 matches 8 bases. The CDR3 is 16 amino acids. CDR1 is SGHRS and CDR2 is YFSETQ in the germline V gene. V shed 2 bases and J 5 bases; nucleotides not matched to a gene: 11.

The rearrangement links TRBV7-9 to TRBJ2-3, with 11 bases identical to TRBD2. The CDR3 extends over 16 amino acids. In germline, CDR1 is SEHNR, CDR2 FQNEAQ (reference sequence). The junction had 7 bases not matched to a gene; V was cut back by 5 bases and J by 3 bases. The CDR3, as DNA: TGTGCCAGCAGCCTGACTAGCGGGACGGGGACAGATACGCAGTATTTT. It specifies CASSLTSGTGTDTQYF.

In its sample, this clonotype was seen many times. The V and J genes are TRBV29-1 and TRBJ2-5, with a weak D call TRBD1 (5 bases). The CDR3 is 12 amino acids. Trimming took off 7 bases at V and 2 bases at J, with 11 bases between the two ends. Germline V gene sequence: CDR1 SQVTM, CDR2 ANQGSEA. CDR3 residues: CSGSYRQETQYF. CDR3 in DNA: TGCAGCGGATCATACAGGCAAGAGACCCAGTACTTC.

This clonotype was counted only a few times. The chain joins TRBV3-1 to TRBJ2-2; a weak D match, TRBD2 (5 bases). Germline V gene lookup returns CDR1 LGHDT and CDR2 YNNKEL (reference sequence). V lost 3 bases to trimming and J lost 4 bases, with 12 bases between them. The CDR3 runs 15 residues. The CDR3 here is CASSHRRAGTGELFF. CDR3 sequence (DNA): TGTGCCAGCAGCCATAGGCGTGCGGGCACCGGGGAGCTGTTTTTT.

The chain uses TRBV6-1 and TRBJ2-2; D possibly corresponds to TRBD1 (6 bases). The CDR3 sequence is 14 residues long. With 8 bases removed from V and 10 bases from J, the gap between germline ends came to 20 bases. Germline V CDR1 and CDR2: MNHNS, SASEGT. The CDR3 loop reads CASRGETGHVELFF. The CDR3 DNA reads TGTGCCAGCCGAGGGGAAACAGGGCACGTGGAGCTGTTTTTT.

The rearrangement uses TRBV27 and TRBJ2-7, with 7 bases fitting TRBD1. This CDR3 has 14 amino acids. Germline CDR1 reads MNHEY; CDR2 reads SMNVEV (reference sequence). With 6 bases clipped from V and 0 bases from J, the junction kept 5 bases outside the gene matches. The CDR3 region is CASRGQASSYEQYF. The CDR3 nucleotides are TGTGCCAGCAGAGGACAGGCGAGCTCCTACGAGCAGTACTTC.

The chain combines TRBV7-9 with TRBJ2-6, with 8 bases identical to TRBD1. This CDR3 is 17 amino acids long. V was pared by 5 bases and J by 0 bases, with 6 bases of the junction left unmatched. The germline V gene encodes CDR1 SEHNR and CDR2 FQNEAQ (reference sequence). The CDR3 region has the DNA TGTGCCAGCAGCGTACAGGGGGTACTCTCTGGGGCCAACGTCCTGACTTTC. This sequence encodes CASSVQGVLSGANVLTF.

This chain links TRBV12-3 or TRBV12-4 with TRBJ2-5, with unresolved D. The DNA end is more similar to TRBJ2-1, so the J call may be wrong. The CDR3 runs 15 residues. The CDR3 loop reads CASSFSLPVGNEQFF. Here the CDR3 DNA reads TGTGCCAGCAGTTTTTCTCTCCCCGTGGGCAATGAGCAGTTCTTC.

The chain carries TRBV5-1 and TRBJ1-2; 9 bases fit TRBD1. Germline CDR1 is SGHRS and CDR2 is YFSETQ. The CDR3 loop spans 15 amino acids. V was clipped by 3 bases and J by 8 bases; unmatched bases: 11. For the CDR3, the DNA is TGCGCCAGCAGCTCTCCGGGACAGGGATTAATCGGCTACACCTTC. Encoded protein: CASSSPGQGLIGYTF.

The genes are TRBV20-1 and TRBJ2-7; the D is unclear. CDR3 size: 13 residues. The V end was cut by 2 bases, the J end by 6 bases, with 14 bases between. Germline CDR1 and CDR2: DFQATT and SNEGSKA (reference sequence). CDR3 coding DNA: TGCAGTGCTAGAACACCCGAAGCTCGCGAGCAGTACTTC. Amino acid sequence: CSARTPEAREQYF.

This clonotype has just a few counts. In DNA, the CDR3 is TGCAGCGTTGAAGAGGGGTCTACTGAGCAGTTCTTC. Its protein product is CSVEEGSTEQFF. This chain connects TRBV29-1 to TRBJ2-5; the D is unclear. TRBJ2-1 explains the end of the DNA better; the J call may be wrong. CDR1 is SQVTM and CDR2 is ANQGSEA in the germline V gene. The CDR3 totals 12 residues.

V usage is TRBV10-3 and J usage is TRBJ2-3, with TRBD2 identical over 13 bases. The germline gives CDR1 ENHRY, CDR2 SYGVKD. V lost 6 bases, J lost 4 bases, and 7 bases stayed unmatched. The CDR3 spans 16 residues. CDR3 sequence reads: CAISQLAGGGSDTQYF. CDR3 in DNA: TGTGCCATCAGCCAACTAGCGGGAGGGGGATCAGATACGCAGTATTTT.

V is TRBV12-3 or TRBV12-4 and J is TRBJ1-3, with a weak D call TRBD1 (5 bases). V lost 3 bases, J lost 11 bases, and 14 bases lay in between. The CDR3 consists of 13 residues. DNA of the CDR3: TGTGCCAGCAGTTTTGGGGACCCTTACGCCATATATTTT. Amino acids: CASSFGDPYAIYF.